These 25 T cell receptor beta chains were sequenced from one sample in a study of cytomegalovirus exposure and HLA in healthy donors. Primers: 60 Vbeta forward and 13 Jbeta reverse. TCRdb keeps only in-frame clones here, not all; method: immunoSEQ multiplex PCR. This sample has 150,000 or so clones; about 74% occur once, and the top ten carry around 4.1%. The sample comprised PBMCs. These receptors were obtained from a man between 18 and 35 years old in good health and CMV-seropositive.

J is TRBJ2-2 and V is TRBV15; TRBD2 is a possible D gene (5 bases). Germline CDR1 LNHNV, CDR2 YYDKDF (reference sequence). V lost 1 base to trimming and J lost 5 bases, with 11 bases between them. The CDR3 totals 15 residues. The CDR3 sequence: CATSRGHSGTGELFF. In nucleotides, the CDR3 is TGTGCCACCAGCAGAGGGCACAGCGGTACCGGGGAGCTGTTTTTT.

The V and J genes are TRBV5-1 and TRBJ2-3; TRBD1 might be the D (6 bases). Germline V lookup: CDR1 SGHRS, CDR2 YFSETQ. V lost 2 bases and J 1 base, leaving 8 bases between the germline ends. The CDR3 sequence is 14 residues long. CDR3 nucleotides: TGCGCCAGCAGCTTCTCAGGGGGCACAGATACGCAGTATTTT. This gives the protein CASSFSGGTDTQYF.

The CDR3 DNA reads TGTGCCAGCAGTTTTGGCGGGAGGACCTACAATGAGCAGTTCTTC. Its protein product is CASSFGGRTYNEQFF. The genes are TRBV28 and TRBJ2-1; 8 bases agree with TRBD2. This CDR3 contains 15 residues. The germline V gene has CDR1 MDHEN and CDR2 SYDVKM. V was pared by 3 bases and J by 2 bases, with 3 bases of the junction left unmatched.

The chain recombines TRBV15 with TRBJ1-3; 7 positions match TRBD1. V dropped 5 bases and J dropped 0; count of bases not matched to a gene: 10. Germline values: CDR1 LNHNV, CDR2 YYDKDF (reference sequence). The CDR3 is made up of 17 amino acids. The CDR3 protein is CATSEGVTGISGNTIYF. The DNA for the CDR3 is TGTGCCACCAGCGAGGGGGTGACAGGGATCTCTGGAAACACCATATATTTT.

This clone has more than one count but fewer than ten. The chain joins TRBV5-4 to TRBJ1-1; 9 bases match TRBD1. The germline V gene has CDR1 SGHNT and CDR2 YYREEE (reference sequence). This CDR3 spans 15 amino acids. J was trimmed by 0 bases and V by 4 bases; bases with no gene match: 4. CDR3 region: CASSPGDRVNTEAFF. The CDR3 nucleotides are TGTGCCAGCAGCCCGGGGGACAGGGTGAACACTGAAGCTTTCTTT.

In DNA, the CDR3 is TGTGCCAGCAGCTGGCGGGACCCCACAGATACGCAGTATTTT. It translates to CASSWRDPTDTQYF. The rearrangement joins TRBV7-2 to TRBJ2-3; TRBD2 is a possible D gene (6 bases). Germline V lookup: CDR1 SGHTA, CDR2 FQGNSA. CDR3 length equals 14 residues. Trimming cost V 4 bases and J 2 bases, with 10 bases left between them.

J is TRBJ1-2 and V is TRBV7-9; TRBD1 agrees at 7 bases. CDR1 is SEHNR and CDR2 is FQNEAQ in the germline V gene (reference sequence). The CDR3 is 13 amino acids. V was clipped by 5 bases and J by 4 bases; unmatched bases: 4. The CDR3 sequence: CASSRDSLYGYTF. CDR3 nucleotides: TGTGCCAGCAGCCGGGACAGCCTCTATGGCTACACCTTC.

This clone was seen more than once but under ten times. V is TRBV10-3 and J is TRBJ2-7, with 11 bases fitting TRBD2. The CDR3 loop spans 15 amino acids. V was pared by 6 bases and J by 4 bases, with 8 bases of the junction left unmatched. CDR1 and CDR2 from the germline V gene are ENHRY and SYGVKD. CDR3 sequence: CAISPMTSGIYEQYF. The CDR3 nucleotides are TGTGCCATCAGCCCTATGACTAGCGGGATATACGAGCAGTACTTC.

This clone was picked up one time. This chain joins TRBV7-3 and TRBJ2-1; maybe TRBD1 (5 bases). Germline V gene lookup returns CDR1 SGHTA and CDR2 FQGTGA. The CDR3 totals 12 residues. The ends were cut back, 7 bases at V and 5 bases at J, with 9 bases in the middle. The CDR3 DNA reads as TGTGCCAGCAAGGGGAACGACAATGAGCAGTTCTTC. This encodes CASKGNDNEQFF.

The V gene is TRBV9, the J gene TRBJ2-3, with D perhaps TRBD2 (7 bases). The length of the CDR3 is 16 residues. The ends were cut back, 2 bases at V and 7 bases at J, with 20 bases in the middle. The germline gives CDR1 SGDLS, CDR2 YYNGEE. The CDR3 is CASSVVAGGGANTQYF. The CDR3 DNA reads TGTGCCAGCAGCGTGGTAGCAGGAGGGGGGGCGAATACGCAGTATTTT. The full variable domain, completed using reference TRBV9 and TRBJ2-3, is DSGVTQTPKHLITATGQRVTLRCSPRSGDLSVYWYQQSLDQGLQFLIQYYNGEERAKGNILERFSAQQFPDLHSELNLSSLELGDSALYFCASSVVAGGGANTQYFGPGTRLTVL.

This rearrangement joins TRBV7-9 to TRBJ1-2, with D maybe TRBD1 (5 bases). CDR3 length equals 14 residues. Trimming pared 5 bases from V and 1 base from J, leaving 11 bases between. Germline lookup yields CDR1 SEHNR and CDR2 FQNEAQ (reference sequence). CDR3 protein: CASSGGRSNYGYTF. The CDR3 coding sequence is TGTGCCAGCAGCGGGGGGAGGAGTAACTATGGCTACACCTTC.

The V gene is TRBV4-2, the J gene TRBJ1-1, with D hard to call. Between the trimmed V and J ends, which lost 4 bases and 0 bases, there was a span of 12 bases. Germline lookup yields CDR1 LGHNA and CDR2 YNFKEQ. The CDR3 consists of 15 residues. CDR3 residues: CASSPGGLLNTEAFF. The CDR3 DNA follows: TGTGCCAGCAGCCCCGGAGGACTCTTGAACACTGAAGCTTTCTTT.

CDR3 region: CASSYGQGASWETQYF. In nucleotides, the CDR3 is TGTGCCAGCAGTTACGGACAGGGGGCATCCTGGGAGACCCAGTACTTC. This chain links TRBV6-5 with TRBJ2-5; 11 bases fit TRBD1. The CDR3 is 16 residues long. The junction had 7 bases not matched to a gene; V was cut back by 2 bases and J by 5 bases. CDR1 and CDR2 (germline): MNHEY, SVGAGI.

This rearrangement joins TRBV11-1 to TRBJ2-2, with TRBD1 matching 8 bases. V shed 5 bases and J 7 bases; nucleotides not matched to a gene: 9. Germline lookup yields CDR1 SGHAT and CDR2 FQDESV (reference sequence). The CDR3 runs to 15 residues. DNA of the CDR3: TGTGCCAGCAGCGGTCTCTCAGGGGGCAACGGGGAGCTGTTTTTT. Protein: CASSGLSGGNGELFF.

This chain joins TRBV29-1 and TRBJ2-1; D is ambiguous. Germline V gives CDR1 SQVTM, CDR2 ANQGSEA. V dropped 3 bases and J dropped 2 bases, with 8 bases sitting between them. CDR3 length: 13 residues. CDR3 nucleotide sequence: TGCAGCGTTGATGGCCATGCCTACAATGAGCAGTTCTTC. It specifies CSVDGHAYNEQFF.

The V and J genes are TRBV14 and TRBJ2-1; weak D call: TRBD2 (6 bases). The CDR3 is 13 amino acids. The V and J ends lost 3 bases and 7 bases respectively, with 10 bases between them. Germline loops: CDR1 SGHDN, CDR2 FVKESK. The CDR3 here is CASSQVLANEQFF. For the CDR3, the DNA is TGTGCCAGCAGCCAGGTACTAGCAAATGAGCAGTTCTTC.

The chain recombines TRBV11-2 with TRBJ2-7; possibly TRBD1 for D (6 bases). With 4 bases removed from V and 2 bases from J, the gap between germline ends came to 15 bases. The CDR3 extends over 15 amino acids. Germline loops: CDR1 SGHAT, CDR2 FQNNGV. In DNA, the CDR3 is TGTGCCAGCAGCTCACCCAGGGGACCGACCTACGAGCAGTACTTC. Protein: CASSSPRGPTYEQYF.

The chain carries TRBV10-2 and TRBJ2-7, with TRBD2 matching over 8 bases. V lost 7 bases to trimming and J lost 3 bases; unmatched junction nucleotides: 5. The CDR3 runs to 13 residues. CDR1 is WSHSY, CDR2 SAAADI, per germline. The CDR3: CASKETSVYEQYF. CDR3 bases: TGCGCCAGCAAGGAGACTAGCGTCTACGAGCAGTACTTC.

This chain joins TRBV7-2 and TRBJ1-2, with TRBD1 as a possible D gene (6 bases). The CDR3 runs 15 residues. V gave up 5 bases and J gave up 1 base, with 14 bases separating them. The germline gives CDR1 SGHTA, CDR2 FQGNSA. In nucleotides, the CDR3 is TGTGCCAGCAGCCATAGGACAGCTCTTAACTATGGCTACACCTTC. It specifies CASSHRTALNYGYTF.

The rearrangement links TRBV28 to TRBJ2-7; 7 nucleotides agree with TRBD2. V was clipped by 7 bases and J by 2 bases; unmatched bases: 5. This CDR3 has 13 residues. Looked up from germline, CDR1 is MDHEN and CDR2 is SYDVKM. DNA for the CDR3: TGTGCCAGCAAAGACGGGGGGACCTACGAGCAGTACTTC. Translated, it gives CASKDGGTYEQYF.

J is TRBJ1-1 and V is TRBV18; D ambiguous. V lost 5 bases to trimming and J lost 3 bases, with 16 bases between them. CDR1 is KGHSH, CDR2 LQKENI, per germline. The CDR3 runs 15 residues. CDR3 sequence reads: CASSAREVSYTEAFF. CDR3 nucleotides: TGTGCCAGCTCAGCGCGAGAGGTTTCGTACACTGAAGCTTTCTTT. The variable domain in full, completed from reference TRBV18 and TRBJ1-1, reads NAGVMQNPRHLVRRRGQEARLRCSPMKGHSHVYWYRQLPEEGLKFMVYLQKENIIDESGMPKERFSAEFPKEGPSILRIQQVVRGDSAAYFCASSAREVSYTEAFFGQGTRLTVV.

This clone is a singleton in its sample. The CDR3 coding sequence is TGTGCCAGCAGCGTACAGGGGGAAAGCTACGAGCAGTACTTC. Translated: CASSVQGESYEQYF. This rearrangement joins TRBV6-4 to TRBJ2-7; 8 nucleotides line up with TRBD1. From germline, CDR1 is MRHNA and CDR2 SNTAGT. Trimming removed 6 bases from V and 3 bases from J; junction bases left unmatched: 7. This CDR3 spans 14 amino acids.

This clone was seen a handful of times. The chain recombines TRBV18 with TRBJ1-4, with TRBD1 matching 11 bases. Trimming took 2 bases from V and 8 from J; bases not matched to a gene: 4. The CDR3 is 15 residues long. Germline-derived CDR1 and CDR2 are KGHSH and LQKENI. The CDR3 DNA is TGTGCCAGCTCACCAAGGACAGGGGGCGAGGAAAAACTGTTTTTT. This codes for CASSPRTGGEEKLFF.

The chain combines TRBV28 with TRBJ1-5; D might be TRBD1 (6 bases). CDR3 length equals 16 residues. Germline values: CDR1 MDHEN, CDR2 SYDVKM. V lost 8 bases and J 3 bases, leaving 20 bases between the germline ends. In DNA, the CDR3 is TGTGCCAGCGGGGAACAGGGTCTGGTGTCCAATCAGCCCCAGCATTTT. Translation: CASGEQGLVSNQPQHF.

This clone was seen only a few times. CDR3 sequence (DNA): TGCGCCAGCAGCTTGGGGGGACTAGCGGGAGGGTCCCCAATGGATGAGCAGTTCTTC. This translates into CASSLGGLAGGSPMDEQFF. This rearrangement joins TRBV5-1 to TRBJ2-1; 16 bases match TRBD2. Per germline, CDR1 SGHRS and CDR2 YFSETQ. The V segment lost 0 bases and the J segment 8 bases; nucleotides outside the gene matches: 11. CDR3 size: 19 residues.